The 15 T cell receptor beta chains below all came from one sample that was sequenced in a study of vaccination and CD4 T cells after COVID-19. Their recognized antigens are unknown. Treatment noted: approximately nine-day PBMC culture with coronavirus spike peptide pools or control peptides (ViraFEST assay). Sequencing of DNA taken from cultured CD4+ T cells relied on the Oncomine TCR Beta short-read assay. Via MiXCR, TCRdb re-called the PCR reads, giving one row per CDR3 protein. The sample contains 25,000 or so distinct CDR3 sequences, approximately 50% of which appear only once. The sequenced material came from CD4+ T cells from blood, cultured in vitro. All receptors derive from a human donor who had recovered from COVID-19.

The table lists this clonotype with a few counts. The gene calls are TRBV12-3 or TRBV12-4 and TRBJ1-6; 7 nucleotides line up with TRBD1. The CDR3 consists of 14 residues. J gave up 10 bases and V 5 bases, and 8 bases lay outside the gene matches. The CDR3 loop is CASSLTQGGSPLHF. CDR3 coding DNA: TGTGCCAGCAGTCTTACCCAGGGGGGCTCACCCCTCCACTTT.

V usage is TRBV24-1 and J usage is TRBJ2-7, with 8 positions matching TRBD1. The CDR3 has 15 amino acids. In germline, CDR1 is KGHDR, CDR2 SFDVKD. V dropped 4 bases and J dropped 6; count of bases not matched to a gene: 10. The CDR3 protein is CATSERTGNPAEQYF. CDR3 DNA sequence: TGTGCCACCAGTGAACGGACAGGGAACCCGGCCGAGCAGTACTTC.

This chain connects TRBV15 to TRBJ1-1; the D gene is possibly TRBD1 (6 bases). CDR3 size: 16 residues. V was cut by 0 bases and J by 5 bases, with 16 bases left in between. Per germline, CDR1 LNHNV and CDR2 YYDKDF (reference sequence). The CDR3 DNA follows: TGTGCCACCAGCAGAGACCCGGGGGCCAAGGGAACTGAAGCTTTCTTT. Translation: CATSRDPGAKGTEAFF.

This clonotype was recorded a few times. The chain joins TRBV7-9 to TRBJ1-1; tentative D call: TRBD1 (6 bases). Looked up from germline, CDR1 is SEHNR and CDR2 is FQNEAQ (reference sequence). Trimming took 5 bases from V and 4 from J, leaving 23 bases between them. This CDR3 spans 17 amino acids. The CDR3 is CASSAGVRGGLITEAFF. The CDR3 coding sequence is TGTGCCAGCAGCGCGGGGGTAAGAGGGGGTTTGATCACTGAAGCTTTCTTT.

The chain is built from TRBV11-3 and TRBJ2-1, with 7 positions matching TRBD2. The trim removed 5 bases at V and 0 bases at J, leaving 4 bases unmatched. This CDR3 comprises 15 residues. Germline CDR1 reads SGHNT; CDR2 reads YENEEA. The CDR3 nucleotides are TGTGCCAGCAGCCAACTAGCGAGCTCCTACAATGAGCAGTTCTTC. It translates to CASSQLASSYNEQFF.

A few counts support this clonotype. The chain recombines TRBV10-3 with TRBJ2-7; possible D gene TRBD2, 5 bases. CDR1 and CDR2 (germline): ENHRY, SYGVKD. Trimming removed 6 bases at V and 0 bases at J, with 12 bases between. The CDR3 spans 14 residues. CDR3 sequence reads: CAISGGLSSYEQYF. CDR3 nucleotides: TGTGCCATCAGCGGAGGACTGAGCTCCTACGAGCAGTACTTC.

This clonotype was picked up a small number of times. At one of its ends the junction is not consistent with the germline gene, which may arise from a read error. This rearrangement joins TRBV7-9 to TRBJ1-1; D uncertain. This CDR3 has 10 amino acids. From germline, CDR1 is SEHNR and CDR2 FQNEAQ (reference sequence). The DNA of the CDR3 is TGTGCCAGCAGCCAAAGGCGGGTATTATTT. It codes for CASSQRRVLF.

The chain is built from TRBV11-2 and TRBJ2-1; possible D gene TRBD2, 6 bases. The ends were cut back, 0 bases at V and 4 bases at J, with 7 bases in the middle. The CDR3 is 14 amino acids. CDR1 SGHAT and CDR2 FQNNGV come from the germline V gene. The CDR3: CASSLDRGYNEQFF. CDR3 coding DNA: TGTGCCAGCAGCTTAGATCGGGGGTACAATGAGCAGTTCTTC.

This chain joins TRBV30 and TRBJ2-1; TRBD2 might be the D (6 bases). The CDR3 contains 12 residues. Germline V gene sequence: CDR1 GTSNPN, CDR2 SVGIG (reference sequence). The V gene lost 5 bases and the J gene lost 7 bases, with 12 bases spanning the gap. The CDR3 sequence: CAWGLAQNEQFF. CDR3 coding DNA: TGTGCCTGGGGGCTAGCGCAGAATGAGCAGTTCTTC.

The sample holds a few counts of this clonotype. A read error may produce the germline difference seen at one junction end. The rearrangement uses TRBV20-1 and TRBJ1-2; TRBD1 matches 7 bases. This CDR3 region has 14 residues. Looked up from germline, CDR1 is DFQATT and CDR2 is SNEGSKA (reference sequence). In nucleotides, the CDR3 is TGCAGTGCCAACCGGGGGGAGGGGGCACATGGCAACACCTTC. It encodes CSANRGEGAHGNTF.

The chain joins TRBV10-1 to TRBJ1-1; D is unclear. Germline CDR1 and CDR2: WNHNN and SYGVQD (reference sequence). This CDR3 is built from 10 residues. The germline V and J ends were trimmed by 11 bases and 11 bases, with 15 bases remaining between them. As DNA, the CDR3 is TGCGCCGGCAACTACGGTGGGGCTTTCTTT. This sequence encodes CAGNYGGAFF.

This chain joins TRBV11-3 and TRBJ2-2, with a possible D match to TRBD2 (6 bases). The CDR3 is 14 amino acids. Trimming left V 11 bases short and J 5 bases short, with 18 bases between. Germline V CDR1 and CDR2: SGHNT, YENEEA. The DNA of the CDR3 is TGTGCCGCGGGAAGGCCTGAAGTGACCGGGGAGCTGTTTTTT. Its translation is CAAGRPEVTGELFF.

The V and J genes are TRBV7-2 and TRBJ2-3; D might be TRBD1 or TRBD2, each matching 5 bases. This CDR3 is 17 amino acids long. Trimming shortened V by 1 base and J by 1 base, and 15 bases separated the two germline ends. Germline loops: CDR1 SGHTA, CDR2 FQGNSA. Here the CDR3 reads CASSLGIGAVGTDTQYF. Here the CDR3 DNA reads TGTGCCAGCAGCTTAGGAATCGGGGCCGTTGGCACAGATACGCAGTATTTT.

The chain combines TRBV27 with TRBJ2-4; 12 bases fit TRBD2. CDR3 length equals 19 residues. In germline, CDR1 is MNHEY, CDR2 SMNVEV (reference sequence). J lost 3 bases, V lost 5 bases, and 14 bases had no gene match. CDR3 nucleotides: TGTGCCAGCAGTCACGCTAGCGGGAGGGCGGGTTTTGGCAAAAACATTCAGTACTTC. Amino acids: CASSHASGRAGFGKNIQYF.

The chain recombines TRBV6-2 or TRBV6-3 with TRBJ2-3; the D is unclear. Germline-derived CDR1 and CDR2 are MNHEY and SVGEGT. V lost 0 bases, J lost 9 bases, and 10 bases lay in between. This CDR3 has 13 residues. CDR3 bases: TGTGCCAGCAGTTACTCGTTGACGAGAACGCAGTATTTT. Translation gives CASSYSLTRTQYF.